These 3 T cell receptor beta chains originate from one sample sequenced in a study of blood T cell repertoires in COVID-19. Sequencing was performed with immunoSEQ multiplex PCR; in TCRdb, only in-frame clones are kept and a portion is missing. The table records about 170,000 clones, roughly 90% of them present only once. The sequenced material came from peripheral blood. The receptors shown here come from a man younger than 30 with COVID-19, enrolled during active disease.

A word on this clone: At one boundary the junction diverges from the germline segment, which might be a read error. The chain employs TRBV28 and TRBJ1-4, with 8 positions matching TRBD1. CDR3 size: 15 residues. In germline, CDR1 is MDHEN, CDR2 SYDVKM. CDR3 region: CASTSIGQGQEKLLF. DNA of the CDR3: TGTGCCAGCACCAGTATTGGACAGGGCCAGGAGAAACTGCTTTTT. Drawing the rest from reference TRBV28 and TRBJ1-4, the complete variable domain is DVKVTQSSRYLVKRTGEKVFLECVQDMDHENMFWYRQDPGLGLRLIYFSYDVKMKEKGDIPEGYSVSREKKERFSLILESASTNQTSMYLCASTSIGQGQEKLLFGSGTQLSVL.

This clone occurred a few times. CDR3 region: CASSVTSGSRHEQYF. The CDR3 nucleotides are TGCGCCAGCAGCGTAACTAGCGGGAGTAGGCACGAGCAGTACTTC. The chain carries TRBV5-1 and TRBJ2-7, with 11 nucleotides matching TRBD2. The CDR3 is 15 residues long. V lost 4 bases, J lost 5 bases, and 8 bases stayed unmatched. Germline V CDR1 and CDR2: SGHRS, YFSETQ.

The gene calls are TRBV14 and TRBJ2-7; tentatively, D is TRBD1 (6 bases). Per the germline V gene, CDR1 is SGHDN and CDR2 is FVKESK. This CDR3 region has 15 residues. Trimming shortened V by 0 bases and J by 0 bases, and 9 bases separated the two germline ends. The CDR3 loop reads CASSQDGGHSYEQYF. The CDR3 nucleotides read TGTGCCAGCAGCCAAGATGGGGGCCACTCCTACGAGCAGTACTTC.